What follows is one T cell receptor beta chain and its context. Its antigen is unknown. This record belongs to a study of PD-1 blockade in classical Hodgkin lymphoma. The study, taken as a whole, reports: Newly diagnosed patients had baseline TCR diversity that was reportedly lower than that of healthy donors.

The protocol was immunoSEQ multiplex PCR, while the TCRdb copy is restricted to in-frame clones and leaves out a portion. The repertoire holds about 100,000 clones, with 85% to 90% as singletons. Every one of the patients relapsed after autologous stem cell transplantation (brentuximab vedotin exposure was variable). The CDR3 is made up of 18 amino acids. V lost 0 bases and J 1 base, leaving 17 bases between the germline ends. CDR1 is SGHDT, CDR2 YYEEEE, per germline. The material sequenced was peripheral blood mononuclear cells (PBMCs), taken before the second cycle of nivolumab. The TCR originated in a human donor with classical Hodgkin lymphoma. The chain is built from TRBV5-6 and TRBJ2-1; tentatively, D is TRBD2 (6 bases). The CDR3 nucleotides read TGTGCCAGCAGCTTGGTAGGGTCGGGGGAGGTGTCCTACAATGAGCAGTTCTTC. Protein: CASSLVGSGEVSYNEQFF.